These 9 T cell receptor beta chains were all obtained from the same sample, sequenced in a study of PD-1 blockade in classical Hodgkin lymphoma. Profiling relied on immunoSEQ multiplex PCR, and the TCRdb table lists in-frame clones only, not all of them. The data contain about 30,000 clones, 71% of them singletons. Brentuximab vedotin exposure varied, and every patient relapsed after autologous stem cell transplantation. The sample here was peripheral blood mononuclear cells (PBMCs), taken before the second cycle of nivolumab. The source of these receptors is a human donor with classical Hodgkin lymphoma.

V gene TRBV5-5 combines with J gene TRBJ1-6, with D hard to call. Germline CDR1 reads SGHKS; CDR2 reads YYEKEE (reference sequence). Trimming removed 4 bases from V and 6 bases from J, with 8 bases in between. The CDR3 runs 13 residues. CDR3: CASSPDPNSPLHF. For the CDR3, the DNA is TGTGCCAGCAGCCCGGACCCTAATTCACCCCTCCACTTT.

This clone was counted a few times. The chain recombines TRBV19 with TRBJ1-6; D may be TRBD1 (6 bases). This CDR3 region has 16 residues. CDR1 and CDR2 (germline): LNHDA, SQIVND (reference sequence). V was trimmed by 8 bases and J by 2 bases, leaving 16 bases between them. The CDR3 loop reads CASSDRTFAYNSPLHF. Written as DNA, the CDR3 is TGTGCCAGTTCGGACAGAACTTTTGCCTATAATTCACCCCTCCACTTT. Based on the CDR3 plus reference TRBV19 and TRBJ1-6, the full variable domain is DGGITQSPKYLFRKEGQNVTLSCEQNLNHDAMYWYRQDPGQGLRLIYYSQIVNDFQKGDIAEGYSVSREKKESFPLTVTSAQKNPTAFYLCASSDRTFAYNSPLHFGNGTRLTVT.

The genes are TRBV6-1 and TRBJ1-1, with TRBD1 identical over 10 bases. Germline CDR1 reads MNHNS; CDR2 reads SASEGT. CDR3 length: 14 amino acids. The V gene end was trimmed by 5 bases and the J gene end by 4 bases; junction bases not matched to a gene: 4. The CDR3: CASSPWTGGTEAFF. The CDR3 nucleotides are TGTGCCAGCAGTCCCTGGACAGGGGGCACTGAAGCTTTCTTT.

The rearrangement uses TRBV29-1 and TRBJ2-7; 8 positions agree with TRBD1. The V gene end was trimmed by 4 bases and the J gene end by 4 bases; junction bases not matched to a gene: 12. Germline assignment: CDR1 SQVTM and CDR2 ANQGSEA. CDR3 length: 15 amino acids. CDR3 sequence reads: CSVVLLLTGGYEQYF. CDR3 nucleotides: TGCAGCGTTGTCTTACTCCTTACAGGGGGTTACGAGCAGTACTTC.

This clone turned up a few times. The chain couples TRBV4-2 to TRBJ2-3; 7 nucleotides line up with TRBD1. V lost 1 base and J lost 6; bases outside the gene matches: 4. Germline CDR1 and CDR2: LGHNA and YNFKEQ. The CDR3 contains 14 residues. DNA for the CDR3: TGTGCCAGCAGCCAAGGGCTGACAGGGGATACGCAGTATTTT. Its protein product is CASSQGLTGDTQYF.

In nucleotides, the CDR3 is TGTGCCAGCAGCGTGGGTCGGGAGAAGGAGTCGACAGATACGCAGTATTTT. Protein sequence: CASSVGREKESTDTQYF. J is TRBJ2-3 and V is TRBV9, with a weak D call TRBD2 (6 bases). Germline-derived CDR1 and CDR2 are SGDLS and YYNGEE. V lost 2 bases, J lost 3 bases, and 19 bases lay in between. CDR3 length equals 17 residues.

This clone is a singleton in its sample. V gene TRBV4-1 combines with J gene TRBJ1-4, with 7 bases fitting TRBD1. Looked up from germline, CDR1 is MGHRA and CDR2 is YSYEKL. The CDR3 loop spans 14 amino acids. The J segment lost 9 bases and the V segment lost 1 base, leaving 5 bases of the junction unmatched. In DNA, the CDR3 is TGCGCCAGCAGCCAAGGGCCAGGGGGTCAAAAACTGTTTTTT. It codes for CASSQGPGGQKLFF.

The chain has TRBV5-4 and TRBJ2-2, with 14 bases identical to TRBD2. This CDR3 has 17 residues. J gave up 4 bases and V 4 bases, and 6 bases lay outside the gene matches. Germline CDR1 reads SGHNT; CDR2 reads YYREEE (reference sequence). The CDR3 region has the DNA TGTGCCAGCAGCGGATCGGGACTAGCGGGAGTCACCGGGGAGCTGTTTTTT. This translates into CASSGSGLAGVTGELFF.

In this sample, this clone turned up a few times. The chain uses TRBV21-1 and TRBJ2-5; TRBD2 reflects the table's D call only, with no check against the DNA. TRBV21-1 is a documented pseudogene. CDR3 length: 15 residues. CDR3 sequence reads: CASSSPARIQETQYF. The CDR3 DNA reads TGTGCCAGCAGCTCCCCTGCGAGAATCCAAGAGACCCAGTACTTC.